These 30 T cell receptor beta chains originate from one sample sequenced in a study of cytomegalovirus exposure and HLA in healthy donors. 13 Jbeta primers and 60 Vbeta primers were used for the PCR. Profiling relied on immunoSEQ multiplex PCR, and the TCRdb table lists in-frame clones only, not all of them. The sample shows fewer than 250,000 clones, 70% to 80% of them seen only once. Source material: PBMCs. Receptors were obtained from a girl under 10 years old in good health and CMV-seronegative.

V is TRBV12-5 and J is TRBJ2-7; 10 nucleotides line up with TRBD2. The ends lost 0 bases at V and 3 bases at J; junction bases unmatched: 11. The germline gives CDR1 LGHNT, CDR2 FRNRAP. The CDR3 spans 18 residues. DNA for the CDR3: TGTGCTAGTGGTTTGGTTCCGGGGGCTAGCGGGAGACTCTACGAGCAGTACTTC. Amino acids: CASGLVPGASGRLYEQYF.

The V call is TRBV6-1, the J call TRBJ2-3; D possibly corresponds to TRBD2 (5 bases). CDR1 and CDR2 from the germline V gene are MNHNS and SASEGT. Trimming pared 8 bases from V and 2 bases from J, leaving 14 bases between. This CDR3 spans 14 amino acids. CDR3 in amino acids: CASSRGPNTDTQYF. The CDR3 coding sequence is TGTGCCAGCTCCCGAGGGCCTAACACAGATACGCAGTATTTT.

This chain connects TRBV27 to TRBJ2-7, with D maybe TRBD2 (6 bases). CDR3 length equals 16 residues. V was pared by 0 bases and J by 7 bases, with 19 bases between. Germline V lookup: CDR1 MNHEY, CDR2 SMNVEV (reference sequence). The CDR3 DNA follows: TGTGCCAGCAGTTTATCTAAACCGGGACTGCACCTAGAGCAGTACTTC. Protein sequence: CASSLSKPGLHLEQYF.

The gene calls are TRBV7-9 and TRBJ2-7, with 7 bases identical to TRBD2. The J segment lost 5 bases and the V segment lost 4 bases, leaving 11 bases of the junction unmatched. The length of the CDR3 is 15 residues. Germline loops: CDR1 SEHNR, CDR2 FQNEAQ (reference sequence). CDR3: CASSSKRGLRDEQYF. Here the CDR3 DNA reads TGTGCCAGCAGCTCCAAGCGGGGCCTTCGGGACGAGCAGTACTTC.

This clone was observed a few times. This chain links TRBV11-2 with TRBJ2-5, with 11 nucleotides matching TRBD2. Germline V CDR1 and CDR2: SGHAT, FQNNGV. This CDR3 has 16 residues. V trimming: 1 base; J trimming: 4 bases; junction bases outside the gene matches: 5. The CDR3 DNA reads TGTGCCAGCAGCTTAGCGGCTAGCGGGGGGTTAGAGACCCAGTACTTC. It is translated as CASSLAASGGLETQYF.

This rearrangement joins TRBV19 to TRBJ2-7; D not certain. The germline V and J ends were trimmed by 5 bases and 2 bases, with 16 bases remaining between them. CDR1 and CDR2 (germline): LNHDA, SQIVND (reference sequence). This CDR3 has 15 amino acids. The CDR3 bases are TGTGCCAGTAGTCTGGTCTATGAAAGTACCTACGAGCAGTACTTC. As protein: CASSLVYESTYEQYF. The full variable domain, its missing parts supplied by reference TRBV19 and TRBJ2-7, is DGGITQSPKYLFRKEGQNVTLSCEQNLNHDAMYWYRQDPGQGLRLIYYSQIVNDFQKGDIAEGYSVSREKKESFPLTVTSAQKNPTAFYLCASSLVYESTYEQYFGPGTRLTVT.

The chain recombines TRBV6-1 with TRBJ2-7, with no clear D. Trimming pared 8 bases from V and 5 bases from J, leaving 7 bases between. The CDR3 is 10 residues long. The V gene's germline CDR1 is MNHNS and CDR2 SASEGT. Here the CDR3 DNA reads TGTGCCAGCGGGCAGAACGAGCAGTACTTC. Translated: CASGQNEQYF.

A word on this clone: Mismatch with germline at one junction end may stem from a read error. CDR3 DNA sequence: TGTTCCAGCAGCTTAGTCTATGTAACCGGGGAGCTGTTTTTT. It codes for CSSSLVYVTGELFF. This chain links TRBV7-9 with TRBJ2-2; D gene ambiguous. This CDR3 spans 14 amino acids. The V gene's germline CDR1 is SEHNR and CDR2 FQNEAQ (reference sequence).

This clone has a handful of counts. V gene TRBV4-2 combines with J gene TRBJ1-5, with 8 bases matching TRBD1. V was pared by 0 bases and J by 3 bases, with 1 base of the junction left unmatched. Germline V CDR1 and CDR2: LGHNA, YNFKEQ. This CDR3 region has 15 residues. The CDR3 coding sequence is TGTGCCAGCAGCCAAGAGGACAGGGCCAATCAGCCCCAGCATTTT. The encoded protein is CASSQEDRANQPQHF.

V is TRBV4-1 and J is TRBJ1-2, with no clear D. V lost 1 base, J lost 3 bases, and 27 bases lay in between. The CDR3 covers 20 residues. Germline CDR1 reads MGHRA; CDR2 reads YSYEKL. The CDR3: CASSQGPAWVIAGGDYGYTF. The CDR3 nucleotides are TGCGCCAGCAGCCAAGGTCCAGCGTGGGTTATCGCGGGTGGCGACTATGGCTACACCTTC.

The CDR3 nucleotides read TGTGCCAGCAGATTACAGGGCGGGCACTCTGAAGCTTTCTTT. It specifies CASRLQGGHSEAFF. This chain uses TRBV6-5 with TRBJ1-1; the D gene is possibly TRBD1 (6 bases). V lost 6 bases, J lost 6 bases, and 17 bases lay in between. Germline V gene lookup returns CDR1 MNHEY and CDR2 SVGAGI. This CDR3 has 14 amino acids.

The chain is built from TRBV7-9 and TRBJ1-1; D is uncertain. There are 14 residues in the CDR3. Trimming cost V 5 bases and J 4 bases, with 14 bases left between them. Germline V gives CDR1 SEHNR, CDR2 FQNEAQ (reference sequence). The CDR3 here is CASSELRESTEAFF. The CDR3, as DNA: TGTGCCAGCAGCGAATTGAGGGAGAGCACTGAAGCTTTCTTT.

The V gene is TRBV5-4, the J gene TRBJ2-7; tentatively, D is TRBD1 (6 bases). The V end was cut by 4 bases, the J end by 3 bases, with 11 bases between. This CDR3 is 13 amino acids long. CDR1 and CDR2 (germline): SGHNT, YYREEE (reference sequence). The CDR3 sequence is CASSPGQLYEQYF. The CDR3, as DNA: TGTGCCAGCAGCCCGGGACAACTCTACGAGCAGTACTTC.

This clone occurred a few times. The genes are TRBV30 and TRBJ2-5; possibly TRBD1 for D (5 bases). The CDR3 has 13 residues. The V end was cut by 2 bases, the J end by 4 bases, with 11 bases between. Per germline, CDR1 GTSNPN and CDR2 SVGIG (reference sequence). The CDR3 spells CAWSLGQGETQYF. The DNA of the CDR3 is TGTGCCTGGAGTTTGGGGCAGGGAGAGACCCAGTACTTC.

The chain links TRBV5-4 to TRBJ1-2; 8 bases are a match to TRBD1. The CDR3 contains 15 residues. V trimming: 0 bases; J trimming: 1 base; junction bases outside the gene matches: 2. Germline loops: CDR1 SGHNT, CDR2 YYREEE (reference sequence). CDR3 DNA sequence: TGTGCCAGCAGCTTGGCCGGACAGGGTAACTATGGCTACACCTTC. Encoded protein: CASSLAGQGNYGYTF.

The chain combines TRBV6-1 with TRBJ2-1; 13 nucleotides align to TRBD2. The CDR3 totals 15 residues. The germline gives CDR1 MNHNS, CDR2 SASEGT. Losses at the gene ends were 5 bases for V and 4 bases for J; bases not matched to a gene: 2. CDR3 sequence (DNA): TGTGCCAGCAGTTCGGGACTAGCGGGGTACAATGAGCAGTTCTTC. Encoded protein: CASSSGLAGYNEQFF.

The sample holds a few counts of this clone. This rearrangement joins TRBV5-5 to TRBJ2-7; 9 positions agree with TRBD1. Germline values: CDR1 SGHKS, CDR2 YYEKEE (reference sequence). The CDR3 totals 14 residues. V lost 4 bases to trimming and J lost 5 bases; unmatched junction nucleotides: 7. In DNA form, the CDR3 reads TGTGCCAGCAGCCGACAGGGGGGTTTCCACGAGCAGTACTTC. It yields the protein CASSRQGGFHEQYF.

V and J are TRBV15 and TRBJ1-1; D unresolved. With 0 bases removed from V and 6 bases from J, the gap between germline ends came to 11 bases. Germline CDR1 is LNHNV and CDR2 is YYDKDF (reference sequence). The CDR3 is 14 residues long. Here the CDR3 reads CATSRDIGGPEAFF. The CDR3 region has the DNA TGTGCCACCAGCAGAGATATTGGAGGTCCTGAAGCTTTCTTT.

The gene calls are TRBV11-2 and TRBJ2-7; 8 bases map to TRBD1. The CDR3 is 14 amino acids. Trimming removed 5 bases from V and 2 bases from J; junction bases left unmatched: 5. Germline lookup yields CDR1 SGHAT and CDR2 FQNNGV. The CDR3 loop reads CASSAYRGAYEQYF. DNA of the CDR3: TGTGCCAGCAGCGCCTACAGGGGGGCCTACGAGCAGTACTTC.

This clone was observed a handful of times. The chain carries TRBV27 and TRBJ2-1, with a weak D call TRBD1 (5 bases). The CDR3 length is 10 residues. Germline CDR1 is MNHEY and CDR2 is SMNVEV (reference sequence). Between the trimmed V and J ends, which lost 8 bases and 7 bases, there was a span of 6 bases. CDR3 coding DNA: TGTGCCAGCGGGGCTAATGAGCAGTTCTTC. Amino acid sequence: CASGANEQFF.

This chain links TRBV7-2 with TRBJ1-2; TRBD1 matches at 7 bases. Germline loops: CDR1 SGHTA, CDR2 FQGNSA. V trimming: 1 base; J trimming: 4 bases; junction bases outside the gene matches: 6. The CDR3 totals 15 residues. This chain's CDR3 is CASSLDLTGVYGYTF. The CDR3 nucleotides read TGTGCCAGCAGCTTAGACCTTACAGGGGTCTATGGCTACACCTTC.

V usage is TRBV7-9 and J usage is TRBJ1-1; TRBD1 might be the D (5 bases). The germline V gene encodes CDR1 SEHNR and CDR2 FQNEAQ (reference sequence). The V end was cut by 1 base, the J end by 1 base, with 7 bases between. The CDR3 contains 14 residues. CDR3 protein: CASSLEGSNTEAFF. The CDR3 DNA sequence: TGTGCCAGCAGCTTAGAGGGGTCGAACACTGAAGCTTTCTTT.

The chain uses TRBV29-1 and TRBJ2-5; TRBD2 matches 14 bases. Germline V gene sequence: CDR1 SQVTM, CDR2 ANQGSEA. This CDR3 is 16 amino acids long. V lost 4 bases to trimming and J lost 5 bases; unmatched junction nucleotides: 9. The CDR3 spells CSVVGLAGVESETQYF. The CDR3 nucleotides read TGCAGCGTTGTGGGACTAGCGGGAGTGGAGTCGGAGACCCAGTACTTC.

The V gene is TRBV19, the J gene TRBJ2-3, with TRBD2 identical over 8 bases. The CDR3 is 14 residues long. Germline assignment: CDR1 LNHDA and CDR2 SQIVND (reference sequence). With V trimmed by 6 bases and J by 4 bases, 6 bases remained unmatched. The CDR3 DNA follows: TGTGCCAGTAGAAGCGGGAGAAGCGCAGATACGCAGTATTTT. Translated, it gives CASRSGRSADTQYF.

The chain uses TRBV6-5 and TRBJ2-7; tentative D call: TRBD2 (5 bases). Trimming removed 2 bases from V and 4 bases from J, with 9 bases in between. Germline-derived CDR1 and CDR2 are MNHEY and SVGAGI. This CDR3 spans 13 amino acids. CDR3 in DNA: TGTGCCAGCAGTTACGGGCCGGGATACGAGCAGTACTTC. Translated, it gives CASSYGPGYEQYF.

This chain joins TRBV23-1 and TRBJ2-7, with TRBD1 as a possible D gene (5 bases). TRBV23-1 is labeled an ORF, and its function is uncertain. This CDR3 is 16 amino acids long. Trimming cost V 2 bases and J 2 bases, with 16 bases left between them. The CDR3 region has the DNA TGCGCCAGCAGTCAACTCCCTGCAACAGGACCCTACGAGCAGTACTTC. Amino acid sequence: CASSQLPATGPYEQYF.

This CDR3 is CASSQDPIVDSHRIKKYF. CDR3 sequence (DNA): TGTGCCAGCAGCCAAGATCCTATAGTAGACAGCCACCGAATTAAGAAGTACTTC. The J gene is TRBJ2-7, the V gene TRBV14, with D perhaps TRBD1 (5 bases). V gave up 0 bases and J gave up 11 bases, with 29 bases separating them. Germline values: CDR1 SGHDN, CDR2 FVKESK. CDR3 length equals 18 residues. Filled out from reference TRBV14 and TRBJ2-7, the complete variable domain reads EAGVTQFPSHSVIEKGQTVTLRCDPISGHDNLYWYRRVMGKEIKFLLHFVKESKQDESGMPNNRFLAERTGGTYSTLKVQPAELEDSGVYFCASSQDPIVDSHRIKKYFGPGTRLTVT.

The CDR3 region is CASTWQVNTEAFF. CDR3 coding DNA: TGTGCCAGTACGTGGCAGGTGAACACTGAAGCTTTCTTT. The chain uses TRBV19 and TRBJ1-1; D unresolved. The CDR3 is 13 residues long. Between the trimmed V and J ends, which lost 7 bases and 0 bases, there was a span of 9 bases. Germline V gene sequence: CDR1 LNHDA, CDR2 SQIVND (reference sequence).

V gene TRBV15 combines with J gene TRBJ1-1; the D gene is possibly TRBD1 (5 bases). Trimming took off 5 bases at V and 0 bases at J, with 7 bases between the two ends. Germline loops: CDR1 LNHNV, CDR2 YYDKDF (reference sequence). CDR3 length: 13 residues. CDR3 bases: TGTGCCACCAGCCACAGGATGAACACTGAAGCTTTCTTT. This sequence encodes CATSHRMNTEAFF.

Only one count was recorded for this clone. This chain joins TRBV6-5 and TRBJ2-3, with D maybe TRBD1 (6 bases). Trimming shortened V by 4 bases and J by 6 bases, and 20 bases separated the two germline ends. CDR1 and CDR2 from the germline V gene are MNHEY and SVGAGI. This CDR3 is 16 amino acids long. CDR3 DNA: TGTGCCAGCAGTTCACCTGACAGGCCGAAGTCGGATACGCAGTATTTT. This translates into CASSSPDRPKSDTQYF.